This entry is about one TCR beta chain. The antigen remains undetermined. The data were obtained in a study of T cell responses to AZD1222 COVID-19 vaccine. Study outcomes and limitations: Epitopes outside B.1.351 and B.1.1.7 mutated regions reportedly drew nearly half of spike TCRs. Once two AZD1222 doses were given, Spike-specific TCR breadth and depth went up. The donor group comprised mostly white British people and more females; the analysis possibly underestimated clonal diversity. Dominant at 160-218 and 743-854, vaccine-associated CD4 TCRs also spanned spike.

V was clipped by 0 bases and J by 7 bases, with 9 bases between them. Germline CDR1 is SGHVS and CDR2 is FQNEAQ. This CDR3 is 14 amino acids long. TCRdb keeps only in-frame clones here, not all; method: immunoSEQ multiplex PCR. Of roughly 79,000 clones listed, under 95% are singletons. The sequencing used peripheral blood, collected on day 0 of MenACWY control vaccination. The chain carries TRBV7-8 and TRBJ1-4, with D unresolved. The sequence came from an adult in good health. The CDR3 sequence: CASSLALLGEKLFF. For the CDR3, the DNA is TGTGCCAGCAGCTTAGCGCTGCTCGGTGAAAAACTGTTTTTT.